What follows are 32 T cell receptor beta chains derived from one specimen sequenced in a study of cytomegalovirus exposure and HLA in healthy donors. Both 60 Vbeta primers and 13 Jbeta primers went into the PCR. The method was immunoSEQ multiplex PCR; TCRdb's version includes in-frame clones alone and lacks a portion of them. The sample has over 85,000 clones, around four fifths seen once; the top ten hold just over 2.5%. The sample taken for sequencing was PBMCs. These receptor sequences come from a man aged 40-50 years in good health and CMV-seronegative.

This sequence joins TRBV9 and TRBJ1-2, with D unresolved. Germline V gene data show CDR1 as SGDLS and CDR2 as YYNGEE. The CDR3 has 13 amino acids. V was trimmed by 0 bases and J by 7 bases, leaving 10 bases between them. The CDR3 DNA is TGTGCCAGCAGCGTAGGGCCCAGGCGTGGCTACACCTTC. Protein: CASSVGPRRGYTF.

This sequence joins TRBV9 and TRBJ2-3; a possible D gene is TRBD1 (7 bases). This CDR3 is 14 amino acids long. Germline values: CDR1 SGDLS, CDR2 YYNGEE. Trimming took 1 base from V and 5 from J, leaving 11 bases between them. The CDR3 nucleotides read TGTGCCAGCAGCGTACAGGGGGGTGGAGATACGCAGTATTTT. As protein: CASSVQGGGDTQYF.

This clone was counted only a few times. The rearrangement uses TRBV5-1 and TRBJ1-4; TRBD1 is a possible D gene (6 bases). Trimming took off 0 bases at V and 0 bases at J, with 12 bases between the two ends. CDR1 and CDR2 from the germline V gene are SGHRS and YFSETQ. This CDR3 is 17 amino acids long. The CDR3 here is CASSLGQDRPTNEKLFF. The DNA for the CDR3 is TGCGCCAGCAGCTTGGGCCAAGACAGGCCAACTAATGAAAAACTGTTTTTT.

This chain links TRBV6-5 with TRBJ2-1; 9 positions match TRBD2. Germline loops: CDR1 MNHEY, CDR2 SVGAGI. After removal of 2 bases from V and 7 bases from J, the junction contained 6 bases not matched to a gene. The CDR3 extends over 15 amino acids. The chain's CDR3 is CASSYNSGGMNEQFF. The CDR3 bases are TGTGCCAGCAGTTACAATAGCGGGGGAATGAATGAGCAGTTCTTC.

The CDR3 protein is CASSLNPGLGETQYF. In DNA, the CDR3 is TGTGCCAGCAGCTTAAACCCGGGACTAGGGGAGACCCAGTACTTC. V and J are TRBV7-3 and TRBJ2-5; the match to TRBD2 covers 8 bases. V shed 1 base, J shed 5 bases, and the junction held 6 bases outside the gene matches. Germline lookup yields CDR1 SGHTA and CDR2 FQGTGA. The CDR3 loop spans 15 amino acids. Full variable domain (remainder filled in from reference TRBV7-3 and TRBJ2-5): GAGVSQTPSNKVTEKGKYVELRCDPISGHTALYWYRQSLGQGPEFLIYFQGTGAADDSGLPNDRFFAVRPEGSVSTLKIQRTERGDSAVYLCASSLNPGLGETQYFGPGTRLLVL.

The CDR3, as DNA: TGTGCCAGCAGCAACTATAATTCACCCCTCCACTTT. Residues: CASSNYNSPLHF. The rearrangement links TRBV6-5 to TRBJ1-6; D gene ambiguous. Germline V CDR1 and CDR2: MNHEY, SVGAGI. Trimming took off 6 bases at V and 3 bases at J, with 3 bases between the two ends. This CDR3 is 12 amino acids long.

This chain connects TRBV2 to TRBJ2-1, with TRBD2 matching 10 bases. Germline V gives CDR1 SNHLY, CDR2 FYNNEI. The J segment lost 12 bases and the V segment lost 3 bases, leaving 11 bases of the junction unmatched. The CDR3 contains 15 residues. CDR3 coding DNA: TGTGCCAGCAGTGACCTTCCTAGCGGGGGCCAACTGCAGTTCTTC. Translating it yields CASSDLPSGGQLQFF.

The chain employs TRBV6-6 and TRBJ1-2, with 10 bases lining up with TRBD1. V gave up 7 bases and J gave up 8 bases; unmatched junction bases: 13. Germline V gene data show CDR1 as MNHNY and CDR2 as SVGAGI (reference sequence). The CDR3 contains 15 residues. The CDR3 is CASKVTGGLVGGYTF. In DNA, the CDR3 is TGTGCCAGCAAAGTGACAGGGGGCTTGGTTGGGGGCTACACCTTC.

The chain is built from TRBV5-1 and TRBJ1-1; 9 bases align to TRBD1. This CDR3 is 16 amino acids long. Unmatched junction bases numbered 7, after V lost 4 bases and J lost 0 bases. Germline V lookup: CDR1 SGHRS, CDR2 YFSETQ. The CDR3 bases are TGCGCCAGCAGCCCGGGACAGGGCCCCATGAACACTGAAGCTTTCTTT. This gives the protein CASSPGQGPMNTEAFF.

V is TRBV5-1 and J is TRBJ2-7, with 7 bases fitting TRBD1. V trimming: 3 bases; J trimming: 3 bases; junction bases outside the gene matches: 9. Germline V gene lookup returns CDR1 SGHRS and CDR2 YFSETQ. The CDR3 is made up of 15 amino acids. For the CDR3, the DNA is TGCGCCAGCAGCTGGTCGGACAGGAGCCTCTACGAGCAGTACTTC. Translated: CASSWSDRSLYEQYF. Complete variable domain (other parts from reference TRBV5-1 and TRBJ2-7): KAGVTQTPRYLIKTRGQQVTLSCSPISGHRSVSWYQQTPGQGLQFLFEYFSETQRNKGNFPGRFSGRQFSNSRSEMNVSTLELGDSALYLCASSWSDRSLYEQYFGPGTRLTVT.

The gene calls are TRBV19 and TRBJ2-3; 13 bases map to TRBD2. The V gene end was trimmed by 7 bases and the J gene end by 4 bases; junction bases not matched to a gene: 5. The CDR3 runs to 15 residues. Per germline, CDR1 LNHDA and CDR2 SQIVND (reference sequence). The DNA for the CDR3 is TGTGCCAGTACCCTACTAGCGGGGGGGCCAGATACGCAGTATTTT. Translated: CASTLLAGGPDTQYF.

CDR3 residues: CSVDEGYHDGYTF. DNA of the CDR3: TGCAGCGTTGATGAGGGATATCATGATGGCTACACCTTC. The chain carries TRBV29-1 and TRBJ1-2; D not resolved. The V gene's germline CDR1 is SQVTM and CDR2 ANQGSEA. V dropped 3 bases and J dropped 6 bases, with 14 bases sitting between them. The CDR3 totals 13 residues.

V is TRBV5-1 and J is TRBJ2-2; 8 nucleotides match TRBD2. Per germline, CDR1 SGHRS and CDR2 YFSETQ. The CDR3 has 15 amino acids. V trimming: 0 bases; J trimming: 7 bases; junction bases outside the gene matches: 5. CDR3 nucleotide sequence: TGCGCCAGCAGCTTGGGGACTAGCCGGTACGGGGAGCTGTTTTTT. It translates to CASSLGTSRYGELFF.

Concerning this clone: Other DNA sequences in the same sample also yield this CDR3. The chain is built from TRBV9 and TRBJ2-3; D gene ambiguous. The CDR3 is made up of 16 amino acids. CDR1 is SGDLS and CDR2 is YYNGEE in the germline V gene. V was trimmed by 0 bases and J by 0 bases, leaving 11 bases between them. CDR3 amino acids: CASSVATVPSTDTQYF. The CDR3 nucleotides are TGTGCCAGCAGCGTAGCTACGGTACCTAGCACAGATACGCAGTATTTT.

The V call is TRBV5-1, the J call TRBJ2-5, with D possibly TRBD1 on 6 matching bases. This CDR3 region has 15 residues. CDR1 SGHRS and CDR2 YFSETQ come from the germline V gene. Deletions cut 4 bases from V and 4 bases from J, with 17 bases between. The CDR3 here is CASSLRDTPGETQYF. As DNA, the CDR3 is TGCGCCAGCAGCCTGAGGGACACTCCGGGAGAGACCCAGTACTTC.

This sequence joins TRBV19 and TRBJ1-1; TRBD1 aligns across 11 bases. The V and J ends lost 7 bases and 1 base, in that order; junction bases with no gene match: 8. The germline gives CDR1 LNHDA, CDR2 SQIVND (reference sequence). The CDR3 sequence is 16 residues long. CDR3 amino acids: CASIGQGALGNTEAFF. In DNA form, the CDR3 reads TGTGCCAGTATCGGACAGGGGGCTCTGGGGAACACTGAAGCTTTCTTT.

The gene calls are TRBV18 and TRBJ1-4; 7 bases agree with TRBD1. Germline V gene sequence: CDR1 KGHSH, CDR2 LQKENI. Germline trimming cut 5 bases from V and 1 base from J; bases unmatched to any gene: 4. This CDR3 is 15 amino acids long. The CDR3 DNA reads as TGTGCCAGCTCAGACACAGGGGTAACTAATGAAAAACTGTTTTTT. Protein sequence: CASSDTGVTNEKLFF.

In this sample, this clone turned up a few times. V and J are TRBV29-1 and TRBJ1-2; 9 positions agree with TRBD1. J was trimmed by 6 bases and V by 3 bases; bases with no gene match: 11. Germline CDR1 reads SQVTM; CDR2 reads ANQGSEA. The CDR3 is 15 residues long. The CDR3 spells CSVDEGRDRVHGYTF. The CDR3 DNA reads TGCAGCGTTGATGAAGGACGGGACAGGGTTCATGGCTACACCTTC.

This sequence joins TRBV7-6 and TRBJ2-5, with D maybe TRBD1 (6 bases). The DNA matches TRBJ2-7 better at its end, which makes the J call doubtful. CDR1 is SGHVS and CDR2 is FNYEAQ in the germline V gene. The CDR3 consists of 15 residues. The CDR3, as DNA: TGTGCCAGCAGCTTAGTAGGGGGTTTTTCCTACGAGCAGTACTTC. Residues: CASSLVGGFSYEQYF.

V gene TRBV19 combines with J gene TRBJ1-1, with D unresolved. The germline V gene encodes CDR1 LNHDA and CDR2 SQIVND (reference sequence). This CDR3 is 13 amino acids long. V was cut by 7 bases and J by 4 bases, with 13 bases left in between. CDR3 sequence reads: CASTPPGGTEAFF. The CDR3 DNA reads as TGTGCCAGTACCCCCCCGGGAGGCACTGAAGCTTTCTTT. Looking up the rest from reference TRBV19 and TRBJ1-1 gives the full variable domain: DGGITQSPKYLFRKEGQNVTLSCEQNLNHDAMYWYRQDPGQGLRLIYYSQIVNDFQKGDIAEGYSVSREKKESFPLTVTSAQKNPTAFYLCASTPPGGTEAFFGQGTRLTVV.

The chain is built from TRBV5-4 and TRBJ1-3; 8 bases are a match to TRBD1. The CDR3 runs to 15 residues. Trimming cost V 2 bases and J 6 bases; bases outside gene matches: 7. Germline CDR1 SGHNT, CDR2 YYREEE (reference sequence). CDR3 loop: CASSFWDRRENTIYF. CDR3 nucleotide sequence: TGTGCCAGCAGCTTCTGGGACAGGAGGGAAAACACCATATATTTT.

This clone has only one observation. The gene calls are TRBV4-2 and TRBJ1-1; TRBD1 matches 7 bases. Germline CDR1 LGHNA, CDR2 YNFKEQ. Losses at the gene ends were 1 base for V and 0 bases for J; bases not matched to a gene: 11. This CDR3 has 18 amino acids. Here the CDR3 reads CASSQAISGQTLNTEAFF. CDR3 coding DNA: TGTGCCAGCAGCCAAGCCATATCGGGACAGACTTTGAACACTGAAGCTTTCTTT.

This clone occurred a few times. The chain has TRBV19 and TRBJ2-7; a possible D gene is TRBD1 (6 bases). The CDR3 length is 14 residues. The V and J ends lost 3 bases and 7 bases respectively, with 16 bases between them. Germline assignment: CDR1 LNHDA and CDR2 SQIVND (reference sequence). The CDR3 region has the DNA TGTGCCAGTAGTATTTGGGGGCCCGAGGGAGAGCAGTACTTC. Its translation: CASSIWGPEGEQYF. Variable domain in full (rest from reference TRBV19 and TRBJ2-7): DGGITQSPKYLFRKEGQNVTLSCEQNLNHDAMYWYRQDPGQGLRLIYYSQIVNDFQKGDIAEGYSVSREKKESFPLTVTSAQKNPTAFYLCASSIWGPEGEQYFGPGTRLTVT.

This chain joins TRBV7-2 and TRBJ1-2; tentatively, D is TRBD1 (6 bases). The CDR3 extends over 14 amino acids. The germline V gene encodes CDR1 SGHTA and CDR2 FQGNSA. Trimming left V 2 bases short and J 3 bases short, with 10 bases between. This CDR3 is CASSLRRTDYGYTF. In DNA, the CDR3 is TGTGCCAGCAGCTTACGTAGGACAGACTATGGCTACACCTTC.

J is TRBJ1-6 and V is TRBV15, with D possibly TRBD1 on 5 matching bases. The ends were cut back, 8 bases at V and 11 bases at J, with 13 bases in the middle. Germline V gives CDR1 LNHNV, CDR2 YYDKDF (reference sequence). This CDR3 has 12 residues. This CDR3 reads CATGDSSTPLHF. The CDR3 DNA is TGTGCCACCGGAGACAGCTCGACACCCCTCCACTTT.

The chain joins TRBV27 to TRBJ2-7, with D hard to call. The CDR3 spans 15 residues. V was trimmed by 6 bases and J by 1 base, leaving 16 bases between them. Germline values: CDR1 MNHEY, CDR2 SMNVEV (reference sequence). CDR3 DNA: TGTGCCAGCAGGCCCCGGGTCAGTTCTTCCTACGAGCAGTACTTC. Amino acid sequence: CASRPRVSSSYEQYF.

The chain recombines TRBV10-3 with TRBJ2-7; D possibly corresponds to TRBD2 (6 bases). Trimming left V 8 bases short and J 7 bases short, with 18 bases between. From germline, CDR1 is ENHRY and CDR2 SYGVKD. The length of the CDR3 is 13 residues. The DNA of the CDR3 is TGTGCCATCGGGGGGACTCCCACGGGGGAGCAGTACTTC. Translating it yields CAIGGTPTGEQYF.

The rearrangement links TRBV6-1 to TRBJ1-5; D possibly corresponds to TRBD1 (6 bases). V lost 6 bases and J lost 5, with 17 bases in between. The germline gives CDR1 MNHNS, CDR2 SASEGT. CDR3 size: 15 residues. CDR3 region: CASRDNEGTHQPQHF. The DNA for the CDR3 is TGTGCCAGCAGAGATAACGAGGGGACACATCAGCCCCAGCATTTT.

The V call is TRBV9, the J call TRBJ1-1; D gene unclear. The CDR3 length is 13 residues. The germline V gene encodes CDR1 SGDLS and CDR2 YYNGEE. The V and J ends lost 3 bases and 3 bases respectively, with 9 bases between them. CDR3: CASSGGVYTEAFF. In nucleotides, the CDR3 is TGTGCCAGCAGCGGAGGCGTCTACACTGAAGCTTTCTTT.

This clone was counted a few times. This chain uses TRBV7-2 with TRBJ2-1, with 7 bases aligning to TRBD2. From germline, CDR1 is SGHTA and CDR2 FQGNSA. The CDR3 runs 15 residues. J was trimmed by 0 bases and V by 5 bases; bases with no gene match: 4. CDR3 residues: CASSTGGSSYNEQFF. CDR3 coding DNA: TGTGCCAGCAGCACGGGCGGGAGCTCCTACAATGAGCAGTTCTTC. The whole variable domain, filled in from reference TRBV7-2 and TRBJ2-1, reads GAGVSQSPSNKVTEKGKDVELRCDPISGHTALYWYRQSLGQGLEFLIYFQGNSAPDKSGLPSDRFSAERTGGSVSTLTIQRTQQEDSAVYLCASSTGGSSYNEQFFGPGTRLTVL.

This clone was seen more than once but under ten times. This sequence joins TRBV4-1 and TRBJ2-3, with D tentatively TRBD2 (5 bases). The germline CDR1 and CDR2 sequences are MGHRA and YSYEKL. V was clipped by 4 bases and J by 3 bases, with 5 bases between them. The CDR3 contains 12 residues. In DNA, the CDR3 is TGCGCCAGCAGCCGAGGGACAGATACGCAGTATTTT. The encoded protein is CASSRGTDTQYF.

V and J are TRBV19 and TRBJ1-5; D might be TRBD1 (6 bases). The V end was cut by 4 bases, the J end by 0 bases, with 13 bases between. This CDR3 spans 16 amino acids. Germline V gene lookup returns CDR1 LNHDA and CDR2 SQIVND (reference sequence). In DNA form, the CDR3 reads TGTGCCAGTAGTACCCTCCCGGACAGTAGCAATCAGCCCCAGCATTTT. Translating gives CASSTLPDSSNQPQHF.